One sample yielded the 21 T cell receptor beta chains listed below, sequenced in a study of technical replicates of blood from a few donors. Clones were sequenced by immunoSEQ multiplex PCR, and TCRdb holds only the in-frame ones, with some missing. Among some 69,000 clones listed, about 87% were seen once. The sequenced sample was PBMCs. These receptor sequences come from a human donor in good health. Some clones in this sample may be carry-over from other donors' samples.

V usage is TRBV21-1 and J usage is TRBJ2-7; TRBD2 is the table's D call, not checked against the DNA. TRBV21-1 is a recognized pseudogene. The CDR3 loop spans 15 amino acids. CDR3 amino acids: CASSKAPGRSHEQYF. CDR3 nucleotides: TGTGCCAGCAGCAAAGCTCCTGGAAGGAGTCACGAGCAGTACTTC.

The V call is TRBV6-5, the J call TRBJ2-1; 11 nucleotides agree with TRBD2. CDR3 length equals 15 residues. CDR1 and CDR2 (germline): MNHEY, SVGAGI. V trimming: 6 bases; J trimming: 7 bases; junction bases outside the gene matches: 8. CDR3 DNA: TGTGCCAGCAGCCGGGGACTAGCGGCTGGGAATGAGCAGTTCTTC. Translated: CASSRGLAAGNEQFF.

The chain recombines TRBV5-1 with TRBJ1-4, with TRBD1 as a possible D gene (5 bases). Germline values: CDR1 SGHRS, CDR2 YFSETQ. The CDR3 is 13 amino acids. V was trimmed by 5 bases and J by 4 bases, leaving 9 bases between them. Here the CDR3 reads CASSGGINEKLFF. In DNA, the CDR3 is TGCGCCAGCAGTGGGGGGATTAATGAAAAACTGTTTTTT.

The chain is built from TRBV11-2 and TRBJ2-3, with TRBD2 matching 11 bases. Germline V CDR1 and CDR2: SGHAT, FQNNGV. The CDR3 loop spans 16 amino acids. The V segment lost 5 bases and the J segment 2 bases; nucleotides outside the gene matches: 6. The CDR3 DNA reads TGTGCCAGCAGCCAGTTAGCGGGAGGGTACACAGATACGCAGTATTTT. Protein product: CASSQLAGGYTDTQYF. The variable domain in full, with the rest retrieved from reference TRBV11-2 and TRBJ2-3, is EAGVAQSPRYKIIEKRQSVAFWCNPISGHATLYWYQQILGQGPKLLIQFQNNGVVDDSQLPKDRFSAERLKGVDSTLKIQPAKLEDSAVYLCASSQLAGGYTDTQYFGPGTRLTVL.

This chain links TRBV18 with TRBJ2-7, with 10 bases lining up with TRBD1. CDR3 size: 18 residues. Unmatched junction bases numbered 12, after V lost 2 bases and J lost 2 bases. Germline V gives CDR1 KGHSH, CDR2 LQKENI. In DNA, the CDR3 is TGTGCCAGCTCACCAGGGATGGGACAGGGGAGTAGTACCTACGAGCAGTACTTC. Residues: CASSPGMGQGSSTYEQYF.

The DNA of the CDR3 is TGTGCCAGCAGAGGCGCTCCTCGGGGCGAGCAGTACTTC. Its translation is CASRGAPRGEQYF. The chain recombines TRBV5-4 with TRBJ2-7, with D perhaps TRBD2 (5 bases). The CDR3 has 13 amino acids. V lost 5 bases to trimming and J lost 6 bases, with 15 bases between them. From germline, CDR1 is SGHNT and CDR2 YYREEE (reference sequence).

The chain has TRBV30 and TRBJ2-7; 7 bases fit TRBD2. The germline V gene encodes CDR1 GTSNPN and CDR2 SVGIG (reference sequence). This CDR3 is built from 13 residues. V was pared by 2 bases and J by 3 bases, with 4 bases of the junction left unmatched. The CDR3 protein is CAWSWDYNYEQYF. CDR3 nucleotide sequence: TGTGCCTGGAGTTGGGACTACAACTACGAGCAGTACTTC.

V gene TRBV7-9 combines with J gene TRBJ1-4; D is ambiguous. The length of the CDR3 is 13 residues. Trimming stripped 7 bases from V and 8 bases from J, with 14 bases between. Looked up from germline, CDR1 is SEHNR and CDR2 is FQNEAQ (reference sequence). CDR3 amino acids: CASTASLEEKLFF. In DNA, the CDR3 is TGTGCCAGCACTGCCAGCCTAGAGGAAAAACTGTTTTTT.

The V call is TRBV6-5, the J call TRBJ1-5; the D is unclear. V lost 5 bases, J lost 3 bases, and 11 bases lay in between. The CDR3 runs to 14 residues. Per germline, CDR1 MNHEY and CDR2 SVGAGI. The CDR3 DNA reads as TGTGCCAGCAGTCTACAGTATGTCAATCAGCCCCAGCATTTT. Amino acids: CASSLQYVNQPQHF.

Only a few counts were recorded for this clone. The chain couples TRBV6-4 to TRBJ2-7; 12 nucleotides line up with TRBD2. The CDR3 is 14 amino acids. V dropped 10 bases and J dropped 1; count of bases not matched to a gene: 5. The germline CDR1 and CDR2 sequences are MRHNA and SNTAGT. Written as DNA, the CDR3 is TGTGCCAACATACTAGCGGGAGGTTCCTACGAGCAGTACTTC. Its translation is CANILAGGSYEQYF.

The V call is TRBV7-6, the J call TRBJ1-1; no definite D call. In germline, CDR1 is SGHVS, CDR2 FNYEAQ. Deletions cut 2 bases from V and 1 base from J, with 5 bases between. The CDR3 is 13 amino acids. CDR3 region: CASSLQENTEAFF. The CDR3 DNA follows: TGTGCCAGCAGCTTACAGGAGAACACTGAAGCTTTCTTT.

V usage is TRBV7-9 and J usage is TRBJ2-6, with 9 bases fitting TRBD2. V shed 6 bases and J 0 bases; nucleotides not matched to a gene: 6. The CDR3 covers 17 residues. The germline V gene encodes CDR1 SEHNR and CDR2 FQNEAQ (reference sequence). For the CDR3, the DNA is TGTGCCAGCAGTCTCGCGGGAGGGGGCTCTGGGGCCAACGTCCTGACTTTC. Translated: CASSLAGGGSGANVLTF.

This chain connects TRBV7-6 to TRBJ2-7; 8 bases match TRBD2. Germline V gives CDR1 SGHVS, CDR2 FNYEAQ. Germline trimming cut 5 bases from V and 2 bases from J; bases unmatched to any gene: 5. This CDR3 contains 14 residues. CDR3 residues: CASSTLAGTYEQYF. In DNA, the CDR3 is TGTGCCAGCAGCACATTAGCGGGAACCTACGAGCAGTACTTC.

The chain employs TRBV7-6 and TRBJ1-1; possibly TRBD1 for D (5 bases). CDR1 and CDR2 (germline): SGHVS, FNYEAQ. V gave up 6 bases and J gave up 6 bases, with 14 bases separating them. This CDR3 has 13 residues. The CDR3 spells CASRYVGGAEAFF. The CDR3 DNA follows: TGTGCCAGCAGATACGTCGGGGGGGCTGAAGCTTTCTTT.

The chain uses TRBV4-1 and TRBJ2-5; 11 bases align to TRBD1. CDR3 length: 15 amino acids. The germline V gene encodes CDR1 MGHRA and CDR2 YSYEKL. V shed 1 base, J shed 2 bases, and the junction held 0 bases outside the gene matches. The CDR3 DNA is TGCGCCAGCAGCCAAGGGGACAGGGGGCAAGAGACCCAGTACTTC. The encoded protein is CASSQGDRGQETQYF.

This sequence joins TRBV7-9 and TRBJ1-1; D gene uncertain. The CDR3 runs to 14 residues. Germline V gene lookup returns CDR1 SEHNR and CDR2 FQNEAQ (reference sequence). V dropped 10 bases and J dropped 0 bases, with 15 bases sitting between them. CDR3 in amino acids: CATQMEGLNTEAFF. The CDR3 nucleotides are TGTGCCACCCAGATGGAGGGTTTGAACACTGAAGCTTTCTTT. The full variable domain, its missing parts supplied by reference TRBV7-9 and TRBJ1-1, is DTGVSQNPRHKITKRGQNVTFRCDPISEHNRLYWYRQTLGQGPEFLTYFQNEAQLEKSRLLSDRFSAERPKGSFSTLEIQRTEQGDSAMYLCATQMEGLNTEAFFGQGTRLTVV.

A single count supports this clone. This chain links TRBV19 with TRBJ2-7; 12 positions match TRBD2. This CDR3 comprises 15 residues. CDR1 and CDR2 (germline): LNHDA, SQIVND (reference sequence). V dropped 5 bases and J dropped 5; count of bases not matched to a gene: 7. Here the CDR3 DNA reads TGTGCCAGTAGTCACCAAAGACTAGCGGGAGACGAGCAGTACTTC. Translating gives CASSHQRLAGDEQYF.

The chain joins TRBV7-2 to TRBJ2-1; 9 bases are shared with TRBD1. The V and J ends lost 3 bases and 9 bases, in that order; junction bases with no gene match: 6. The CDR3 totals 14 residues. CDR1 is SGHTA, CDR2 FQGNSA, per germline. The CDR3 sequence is CASSFGTGTPEQFF. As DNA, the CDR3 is TGTGCCAGCAGCTTCGGGACAGGGACTCCTGAGCAGTTCTTC.

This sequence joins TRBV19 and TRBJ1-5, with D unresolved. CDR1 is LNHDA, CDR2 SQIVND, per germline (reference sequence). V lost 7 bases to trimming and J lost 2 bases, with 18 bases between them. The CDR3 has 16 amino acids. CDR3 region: CASTWERGSGNQPQHF. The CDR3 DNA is TGTGCCAGTACTTGGGAGAGAGGGTCTGGCAATCAGCCCCAGCATTTT.

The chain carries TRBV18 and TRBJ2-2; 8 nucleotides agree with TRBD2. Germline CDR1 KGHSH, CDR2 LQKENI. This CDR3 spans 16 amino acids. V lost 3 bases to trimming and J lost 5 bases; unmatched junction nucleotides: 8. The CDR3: CASSPTGTRGTGELFF. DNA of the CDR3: TGTGCCAGCTCACCCACCGGGACTAGAGGGACCGGGGAGCTGTTTTTT.

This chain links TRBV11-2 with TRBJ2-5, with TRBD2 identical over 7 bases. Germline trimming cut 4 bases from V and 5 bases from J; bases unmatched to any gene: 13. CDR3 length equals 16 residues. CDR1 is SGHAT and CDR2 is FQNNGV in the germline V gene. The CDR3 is CASSSPLAIMGETQYF. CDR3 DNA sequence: TGTGCCAGCAGCTCCCCACTAGCGATCATGGGGGAGACCCAGTACTTC.